This is a list of T cell receptor beta chains from one sample in a study of lymphopenia after photon versus proton radiotherapy. Profiling relied on immunoSEQ multiplex PCR, and the TCRdb table lists in-frame clones only, not all of them. This sample has fewer than 65,000 clones, with about 90% found just once. The sequencing used peripheral blood, collected from a patient treated with photon-based radiotherapy. These receptors all stem from a man aged 40-49 years with gastric cancer. Each CDR3 is given with its conserved first and last residue. D genes are given only for firm matches. Clone size is given for some rows only: seen once, a few or many times, or a class if the clone is expanded.

CDR3	DNA	V	D	size	length	J
CASSWASGAPGDNEQFF	TGTGCCAGCAGCTGGGCTAGCGGGGCCCCCGGGGACAATGAGCAGTTCTTC	TRBV11-3	TRBD2	once	17	TRBJ2-1
CAISDRGALDEQYF	TGTGCCATCAGTGACAGGGGGGCGTTGGACGAGCAGTACTTC	TRBV10-3	NA	NA	14	TRBJ2-7
CASTPGLPPDTQYF	TGTGCCAGCACCCCCGGACTGCCCCCAGATACGCAGTATTTT	TRBV7-2	NA	NA	14	TRBJ2-3
CASSLGQGATNEKLFF	TGTGCCAGCAGCCTGGGACAGGGGGCAACTAATGAAAAACTGTTTTTT	TRBV6-6	TRBD1	NA	16	TRBJ1-4
CASEAFQSPYEQYF	TGTGCCAGCGAGGCATTTCAGAGCCCCTACGAGCAGTACTTC	TRBV9	NA	NA	14	TRBJ2-7
CASSISGTENYGYTF	TGTGCCAGCAGTATATCCGGGACAGAGAATTATGGCTACACCTTC	TRBV27	TRBD1	NA	15	TRBJ1-2
CAWSKSGFGYTF	TGTGCCTGGAGCAAGTCGGGTTTTGGCTACACCTTC	TRBV30	NA	NA	12	TRBJ1-2
CASSQDRGGADTQYF	TGCGCCAGCAGCCAAGACCGGGGGGGCGCAGATACGCAGTATTTT	TRBV4-3	TRBD2	NA	15	TRBJ2-3
CASSVASDTQYF	TGTGCCAGCAGCGTAGCATCCGATACGCAGTATTTT	TRBV9	NA	NA	12	TRBJ2-3
CASSESRDTGELFF	TGTGCCAGCAGTGAATCCCGGGACACCGGGGAGCTGTTTTTT	TRBV25-1	NA	medium-sized	14	TRBJ2-2
CASSGREGPRETQYF	TGTGCCAGTAGTGGGCGGGAGGGCCCCCGGGAGACCCAGTACTTC	TRBV19	TRBD2	NA	15	TRBJ2-5
CAWGNSPLHF	TGTGCCTGGGGGAATTCACCCCTCCACTTT	TRBV30	NA	few	10	TRBJ1-6
CASSVRQGATAFF	TGTGCCAGCAGTGTCAGACAGGGGGCGACGGCTTTCTTT	TRBV27	TRBD1	NA	13	TRBJ1-1
CATSDRASGNTIYF	TGTGCCACCAGTGACAGGGCCTCTGGAAACACCATATATTTT	TRBV15	TRBD1	NA	14	TRBJ1-3
CASSPLGGASYEQYF	TGCGCCAGCAGCCCCCTGGGGGGCGCTTCCTACGAGCAGTACTTC	TRBV5-1	NA	NA	15	TRBJ2-7
CASSLQGADQPQHF	TGTGCCAGCTCCCTCCAGGGGGCCGATCAGCCCCAGCATTTT	TRBV18	TRBD1	NA	14	TRBJ1-5
CASSLAALALSADTQYF	TGTGCCAGCAGCTTAGCAGCCCTAGCTCTTTCCGCAGATACGCAGTATTTT	TRBV7-2	NA	NA	17	TRBJ2-3
CASSASGGYTEAFF	TGTGCCAGCAGCGCTAGTGGGGGATACACTGAAGCTTTCTTT	TRBV7-8	NA	NA	14	TRBJ1-1
CASSQLSDPRKRFF	TGTGCCAGCAGCCAATTGTCGGATCCCAGAAAACGGTTCTTC	TRBV14	NA	NA	14	TRBJ2-1
CASIGFSGGYRTQYF	TGTGCCAGCATAGGGTTTAGCGGGGGATATAGGACGCAGTATTTT	TRBV2	TRBD2	NA	15	TRBJ2-3
CASSPGQPDNEKLFF	TGTGCCAGCTCCCCGGGACAGCCCGATAATGAAAAACTGTTTTTT	TRBV18	TRBD1	NA	15	TRBJ1-4
CASSTSQGDTEAFF	TGTGCCAGTAGTACCTCACAGGGGGACACTGAAGCTTTCTTT	TRBV19	TRBD1	NA	14	TRBJ1-1
CASSHSSHYGYTF	TGTGCCAGCAGCCACTCCTCCCACTATGGCTACACCTTC	TRBV7-3	NA	NA	13	TRBJ1-2
CASSSVGHSRSPLHF	TGTGCCAGCAGCTCCGTCGGTCACTCCCGCTCACCCCTCCACTTT	TRBV11-2	NA	few	15	TRBJ1-6
CASSRGTNEQFF	TGTGCCAGCAGCCGAGGGACTAATGAGCAGTTCTTC	TRBV11-2	NA	NA	12	TRBJ2-1
CASSDPTGTEFF	TGTGCCAGCAGTGACCCGACAGGGACCGAATTTTTT	TRBV6-1	TRBD1	NA	12	TRBJ1-4
CASSHPAGGRKETQYF	TGCGCCAGCAGCCACCCAGCGGGGGGGCGAAAAGAGACCCAGTACTTC	TRBV4-1	TRBD2	NA	16	TRBJ2-5
CASSYGGGQETQYF	TGTGCCAGCAGTTACGGGGGCGGACAAGAGACCCAGTACTTC	TRBV6-6	NA	NA	14	TRBJ2-5
CASSLGLSPSQPQHF	TGTGCCAGCAGCTTAGGCCTATCTCCCAGCCAGCCCCAGCATTTT	TRBV5-5	NA	NA	15	TRBJ1-5
CATNKGLAGAHQYF	TGTGCCACCAACAAGGGACTAGCGGGGGCCCACCAGTACTTC	TRBV15	TRBD2	NA	14	TRBJ2-5
CASSEAQTNTEAFF	TGCGCCAGCAGCGAGGCGCAGACGAACACTGAAGCTTTCTTT	TRBV5-1	NA	once	14	TRBJ1-1
CASRRTLNTGELFF	TGTGCCAGCAGGAGGACGCTGAACACCGGGGAGCTGTTTTTT	TRBV6-5	NA	NA	14	TRBJ2-2
CASGGFSSYNEQFF	TGTGCTAGTGGTGGGTTCAGCTCCTACAATGAGCAGTTCTTC	TRBV12-5	NA	NA	14	TRBJ2-1
CASSGGTEAFF	TGTGCCAGCAGCGGAGGGACTGAAGCTTTCTTT	TRBV9	NA	NA	11	TRBJ1-1
CASNRDRGETQYF	TGTGCCAGCAATAGGGACAGGGGAGAGACCCAGTACTTC	TRBV2	TRBD1	NA	13	TRBJ2-5
CASSEAGGSNQPQHF	TGTGCCAGCAGTGAAGCGGGTGGGAGCAATCAGCCCCAGCATTTT	TRBV6-1	NA	NA	15	TRBJ1-5
CASSLEGADTQYF	TGTGCCAGCAGCTTGGAGGGGGCAGATACGCAGTATTTT	TRBV5-5	NA	NA	13	TRBJ2-3
CACDRDISPLHF	TGTGCCTGTGACAGGGACATATCACCCCTCCACTTT	TRBV30	TRBD1	NA	12	TRBJ1-6
CAISELWRETQYF	TGTGCCATCAGTGAGCTCTGGAGGGAGACCCAGTACTTC	TRBV10-3	NA	NA	13	TRBJ2-5
CATSRATGGTGEQYF	TGTGCCACCAGCAGAGCGACAGGGGGAACAGGTGAGCAGTACTTC	TRBV15	TRBD1	NA	15	TRBJ2-7
CASSLRGGQDGEKLFF	TGTGCCAGCAGCTTGAGGGGAGGGCAGGATGGGGAAAAACTGTTTTTT	TRBV5-4	NA	NA	16	TRBJ1-4
CSVVGRTGEGYTF	TGCAGCGTTGTCGGCCGGACAGGGGAAGGCTACACCTTC	TRBV29-1	TRBD1	NA	13	TRBJ1-2
CAIRATPNYGYTF	TGTGCCATCAGGGCTACACCGAACTATGGCTACACCTTC	TRBV10-3	NA	few	13	TRBJ1-2
CASRRQDEKLFF	TGTGCCAGCAGGCGCCAAGATGAAAAACTGTTTTTT	TRBV2	NA	NA	12	TRBJ1-4
CASSIHEGDGELFF	TGTGCCAGTAGTATCCACGAGGGGGACGGGGAGCTGTTTTTT	TRBV19	NA	NA	14	TRBJ2-2
CASSYSAGGALGGYTF	TGTGCCAGCAGTTACTCCGCAGGGGGCGCGCTCGGTGGCTACACCTTC	TRBV6-5	TRBD1	once	16	TRBJ1-2
CASSLWRGTNQPQHF	TGTGCCAGCAGTTTATGGAGGGGCACCAATCAGCCCCAGCATTTT	TRBV28	NA	NA	15	TRBJ1-5
CASSQAQGWRNTIYF	TGTGCCAGCAGCCAAGCACAGGGATGGCGAAACACCATATATTTT	TRBV14	NA	NA	15	TRBJ1-3
CASSQGHARETQYF	TGCGCCAGCAGCCAAGGGCACGCGAGAGAGACCCAGTACTTC	TRBV4-3	NA	NA	14	TRBJ2-5
CASSQPGQETYEQYF	TGTGCCAGCAGCCAGCCGGGACAGGAAACCTACGAGCAGTACTTC	TRBV5-4	TRBD1	NA	15	TRBJ2-7
CAWRPFGTEAFF	TGTGCCTGGAGACCATTTGGGACTGAAGCTTTCTTT	TRBV30	NA	NA	12	TRBJ1-1
CASSFRALGEQFF	TGTGCCAGCAGCTTCCGGGCCTTGGGTGAGCAGTTCTTC	TRBV7-2	NA	few	13	TRBJ2-1
CASSVGGSYEQYF	TGTGCCAGCAGTGTTGGGGGTTCCTACGAGCAGTACTTC	TRBV2	NA	NA	13	TRBJ2-7
CASSVGTNVYNEQFF	TGTGCCAGCAGCGTGGGGACCAACGTTTACAATGAGCAGTTCTTC	TRBV9	NA	NA	15	TRBJ2-1
CAITPSMNTEAFF	TGTGCCATCACCCCATCGATGAACACTGAAGCTTTCTTT	TRBV10-3	NA	NA	13	TRBJ1-1
CASSQDIGQGADTQYF	TGTGCCAGCAGCCAAGATATAGGACAGGGCGCAGATACGCAGTATTTT	TRBV4-2	TRBD1	medium-sized	16	TRBJ2-3
CASSLFPLTTPGETQYF	TGTGCCAGCAGTCTTTTCCCCCTGACTACCCCCGGGGAGACCCAGTACTTC	TRBV2	NA	NA	17	TRBJ2-5
CASSSRDRVSDEKLFF	TGTGCCAGCAGCTCCCGGGACAGGGTATCGGATGAAAAACTGTTTTTT	TRBV5-8	TRBD1	NA	16	TRBJ1-4
CASSSVTGVGTEAFF	TGTGCCAGCAGCTCCGTAACAGGGGTGGGCACTGAAGCTTTCTTT	TRBV11-2	TRBD1	NA	15	TRBJ1-1